This TCR beta chain was sequenced for a study of cytomegalovirus exposure and HLA in healthy donors. About the study: Early released data had 65 million to 100 million unique TCRs, all coming from HLA-typed donors.

This clone has more than one count but fewer than ten. Its antigen is not known. A multiplex PCR was run with 60 Vbeta primers and 13 Jbeta primers. Sequencing used immunoSEQ multiplex PCR; TCRdb keeps in-frame clones, though not all of them. Of more than 95,000 clones listed, around 78% are singletons. Overall study findings and caveats: The productive fraction for most TCR beta V segments was about 90% or about 30% in an earlier analysis. As a later analysis showed, a missense DCLRE1C variant was linked to trimming of TCR beta V- and J-genes.

Sequences were obtained from PBMCs. The receptor was derived from a man aged 55 to 70 in good health and CMV-seropositive.

CDR3 loop: CASSLVTPRNTGELFF. As DNA, the CDR3 is TGTGCCAGCAGCTTAGTGACACCAAGGAACACCGGGGAGCTGTTTTTT. V usage is TRBV7-3 and J usage is TRBJ2-2; D not certain. The CDR3 has 16 residues. The V end was cut by 2 bases, the J end by 1 base, with 11 bases between. Germline CDR1 is SGHTA and CDR2 is FQGTGA.